The rows below give T cell receptor beta chains drawn from one sample of a study of cytomegalovirus exposure and HLA in healthy donors. The assay was immunoSEQ multiplex PCR, and TCRdb's table has in-frame clones only and misses some. The sample includes more than 70,000 clones. The material sequenced was PBMCs. Receptor source: a woman aged 55-69 years in good health and CMV-seronegative. Each CDR3 is given with its conserved first and last residue.

V gene	J gene	CDR3 length	CDR3 protein
TRBV5-1	TRBJ2-3	15	CASSLGLAGADTQYF
TRBV11-2	TRBJ2-3	12	CASRRERDTQYF
TRBV5-1	TRBJ2-2	16	CASSLLAGGGTGELFF
TRBV18	TRBJ2-7	14	CASSPGDSSYEQYF
TRBV2	TRBJ1-3	14	CASSPGYSGNTIYF
TRBV28	TRBJ2-5	15	CASTSISGDQETQYF
TRBV6-1	TRBJ2-1	15	CASSDPRGTNNEQFF
TRBV19	TRBJ2-3	18	CASSRTSGRAELTDTQYF
TRBV5-3	TRBJ2-2	18	CARSREVSRGGTHGELFF
TRBV2	TRBJ2-1	15	CASKSGTSAYNEQFF
TRBV2	TRBJ2-3	18	CASSEALGGRRRTDTQYF
TRBV5-1	TRBJ1-1	15	CASSLDSNMNTEAFF
TRBV28	TRBJ2-7	15	CASSPTSLAGAEQYF
TRBV2	TRBJ1-1	14	CASSALQAHTEAFF
TRBV6-1	TRBJ2-1	16	CASSAQTSGSYNEQFF
TRBV2	TRBJ2-1	13	CASAASEGNEQFF
TRBV18	TRBJ1-6	15	CASSEQGGENSPLHF
TRBV4-1	.	18	CASSQDPSRTSGSYEQYF
TRBV7-2	TRBJ2-5	15	CASSLGGLAAETQYF
TRBV11-1	TRBJ1-6	15	CASSLVEQGDSPLHF
TRBV27	TRBJ1-2	13	CASSLSGQGGYTF
TRBV6-1	TRBJ2-1	16	CASSEVGTSGSYEQFF
TRBV5-1	TRBJ2-3	16	CASSLAGRPGADTQYF
TRBV7-9	TRBJ2-2	16	CASSILSGRDTGELFF
TRBV29-1	TRBJ1-2	14	CSASTGTGTHGYTF
TRBV29-1	TRBJ2-7	14	CSAHKLGQGDEQYF
TRBV19	TRBJ2-1	16	CASSILAGRGYNEQFF
TRBV4-1	TRBJ2-7	13	CASSQDLGGEQYF
TRBV5-1	TRBJ2-3	18	CASSLGLAGGRKTDTQYF
TRBV7-9	TRBJ2-3	15	CASSLTEQSTDTQYF
TRBV6-5	TRBJ2-3	15	CASSYALGGTDTQYF
TRBV23-1	TRBJ2-1	12	CASSLPGNEQFF
TRBV4-3	TRBJ2-7	13	CASSRVQGYEQYF
TRBV5-6	TRBJ1-5	15	CASSLADRENQPQHF
TRBV5-1	TRBJ1-6	15	CASSLEGTANSPLHF
TRBV5-8	TRBJ2-1	15	CASSLFLAGHNEQFF
TRBV7-9	TRBJ2-5	15	CASSLAGGDGETQYF
TRBV19	TRBJ2-5	13	CASSWLAEETQYF
TRBV6-5	TRBJ1-2	13	CASSSGGAEGYTF
TRBV27	TRBJ1-5	13	CASSLIGYQPQHF
TRBV27	TRBJ1-5	15	CASSSTRQNNQPQHF
TRBV7-8	TRBJ2-1	16	CASSLEPGLKGNEQFF
TRBV10-3	TRBJ2-3	15	CAISDGGKGTDTQYF
TRBV6-1	TRBJ2-2	17	CASSDAPGQTNTGELFF
TRBV7-3	TRBJ2-3	15	CASRAPGLATDTQYF
TRBV5-1	TRBJ2-7	14	CASSLGGGVYEQYF